This TCR beta chain emerged from a study of blood T cells in healthy people across ages. CDR1 is SQVTM and CDR2 is ANQGSEA in the germline V gene. V lost 4 bases and J 4 bases, leaving 7 bases between the germline ends. The CDR3 loop spans 11 amino acids. Combining a sample-barcoded 5' primer with a J-beta primer mix, a second PCR ran for roughly 6 to 12 cycles. MiXCR, applied by TCRdb to the 5' RACE reads, yields one record per CDR3 protein. The table shows 1,300,000 or so distinct CDR3 sequences, with 45% to 70% occurring only once. The sample consisted of blood. The chain recombines TRBV29-1 with TRBJ1-2; the D is unclear. The sequence was obtained from a man between 18 and 29 years old in good health. The DNA of the CDR3 is TGCAGCGTTGCTTCTGTCTATGGCTACACCTTC. This codes for CSVASVYGYTF.